These 23 T cell receptor beta chains were all obtained from the same sample, sequenced in a study of early T cells in non-severe SARS-CoV-2 infection. From the 5' RACE reads, TCRdb called clonotypes with MiXCR, one entry per CDR3 protein. The sample has 85,000 to 100,000 distinct CDR3 sequences; approximately 15% are singletons. Sequenced here: whole blood, sampled at baseline. The receptors derive from an adult who was a healthcare worker with PCR-confirmed SARS-CoV-2 infection or an uninfected control (not recorded which).

A few counts support this clonotype. This chain joins TRBV9 and TRBJ1-1; TRBD1 matches at 7 bases. The CDR3 covers 16 residues. CDR1 and CDR2 (germline): SGDLS, YYNGEE. The V gene end was trimmed by 3 bases and the J gene end by 3 bases; junction bases not matched to a gene: 11. The CDR3 DNA follows: TGTGCCAGCAGCGCCGCCTTGGCGGGGACAGACACTGAAGCTTTCTTT. Protein: CASSAALAGTDTEAFF.

V and J are TRBV2 and TRBJ1-1, with 7 bases identical to TRBD1. The J segment lost 7 bases and the V segment lost 8 bases, leaving 13 bases of the junction unmatched. The CDR3 runs 14 residues. Germline V gene data show CDR1 as SNHLY and CDR2 as FYNNEI. The CDR3 reads CASEATGLVNEAFF. Here the CDR3 DNA reads TGTGCCAGCGAGGCGACAGGGTTAGTTAATGAAGCTTTCTTT.

V and J are TRBV7-2 and TRBJ2-3; D not certain. V was trimmed by 2 bases and J by 0 bases, leaving 12 bases between them. CDR1 is SGHTA, CDR2 FQGNSA, per germline. This CDR3 contains 16 residues. CDR3 amino acids: CASSLIAGSSTDTQYF. CDR3 coding DNA: TGTGCCAGCAGCTTAATAGCTGGCTCTAGCACAGATACGCAGTATTTT.

The V call is TRBV4-1, the J call TRBJ2-3; D is perhaps TRBD1 (5 bases). Trimming left V 1 base short and J 6 bases short, with 8 bases between. Per germline, CDR1 MGHRA and CDR2 YSYEKL. CDR3 length: 13 amino acids. The CDR3 DNA is TGCGCCAGCAGCCAAGTTTGGGGCGATACGCAGTATTTT. Translating gives CASSQVWGDTQYF.

The DNA for the CDR3 is TGTGCCAGCAGCTTAGTGGCTAGCGGGCGGGATACGCAGTATTTT. This encodes CASSLVASGRDTQYF. The chain links TRBV7-8 to TRBJ2-3, with 8 nucleotides matching TRBD2. Germline V gene lookup returns CDR1 SGHVS and CDR2 FQNEAQ. CDR3 size: 15 residues. V was pared by 1 base and J by 6 bases, with 6 bases of the junction left unmatched.

The CDR3 region has the DNA TGTGCCAGCAGCTTAAGGAAGGGGGAGACCCAGTACTTC. This gives the protein CASSLRKGETQYF. This rearrangement joins TRBV11-2 to TRBJ2-5, with D perhaps matching TRBD1 (5 bases). Germline CDR1 reads SGHAT; CDR2 reads FQNNGV. V dropped 2 bases and J dropped 5 bases, with 9 bases sitting between them. This CDR3 is built from 13 residues. Full variable domain (remainder filled in from reference TRBV11-2 and TRBJ2-5): EAGVAQSPRYKIIEKRQSVAFWCNPISGHATLYWYQQILGQGPKLLIQFQNNGVVDDSQLPKDRFSAERLKGVDSTLKIQPAKLEDSAVYLCASSLRKGETQYFGPGTRLLVL.

V gene TRBV11-2 combines with J gene TRBJ2-4; D ambiguous. Germline V gene lookup returns CDR1 SGHAT and CDR2 FQNNGV. The length of the CDR3 is 15 residues. V dropped 1 base and J dropped 1 base, with 8 bases sitting between them. The CDR3 is CASSLAASAKNIQYF. In nucleotides, the CDR3 is TGTGCCAGCAGCTTAGCCGCTAGTGCCAAAAACATTCAGTACTTC.

This clonotype was counted only a few times. This rearrangement joins TRBV4-1 to TRBJ2-7, with TRBD2 matching 7 bases. The CDR3 is 16 amino acids. Germline values: CDR1 MGHRA, CDR2 YSYEKL. After removal of 1 base from V and 6 bases from J, the junction contained 12 bases not matched to a gene. In nucleotides, the CDR3 is TGCGCCAGCAGCCAAGGCCCTCTAGCGGAGGCGGGCGAGCAGTACTTC. Protein product: CASSQGPLAEAGEQYF.

This chain connects TRBV12-3 or TRBV12-4 to TRBJ2-7, with D perhaps matching TRBD1 or TRBD2 (5 bases each). V lost 8 bases and J 3 bases, leaving 11 bases between the germline ends. This CDR3 comprises 12 residues. Written as DNA, the CDR3 is TGTGCCAGCTGGGACGGATTCTACGAGCAGTACTTC. Protein sequence: CASWDGFYEQYF.

This clonotype was seen repeatedly, ten times or more. This chain joins TRBV6-4 and TRBJ2-7; 7 positions agree with TRBD1. Germline V CDR1 and CDR2: MRHNA, SNTAGT. Trimming cost V 4 bases and J 1 base; bases outside gene matches: 7. The CDR3 is made up of 15 amino acids. The CDR3 coding sequence is TGTGCCAGCAGTGGCCTAGGGGGCCGGTCCTACGAGCAGTACTTC. Its translation: CASSGLGGRSYEQYF.

This clonotype was observed many times. This rearrangement joins TRBV5-1 to TRBJ2-2; tentatively, D is TRBD1 or TRBD2 (5 bases each). Trimming shortened V by 7 bases and J by 6 bases, and 16 bases separated the two germline ends. In germline, CDR1 is SGHRS, CDR2 YFSETQ. The CDR3 length is 14 residues. CDR3 sequence reads: CASGWDPSPGELFF. The CDR3 DNA sequence: TGCGCCAGCGGTTGGGACCCGTCCCCCGGGGAGCTGTTTTTT.

The gene calls are TRBV11-2 and TRBJ2-3; D is possibly TRBD1 (6 bases). The ends were cut back, 5 bases at V and 1 base at J, with 31 bases in the middle. This CDR3 spans 21 amino acids. Germline loops: CDR1 SGHAT, CDR2 FQNNGV. The CDR3, as DNA: TGTGCCAGCAGCCTCCCAAAACAGGGTTTGGCGTTGTCTACCGGCACAGATACGCAGTATTTT. Translated, it gives CASSLPKQGLALSTGTDTQYF.

The rearrangement joins TRBV20-1 to TRBJ2-3; 7 bases map to TRBD2. This CDR3 has 13 amino acids. The V segment lost 5 bases and the J segment 6 bases; nucleotides outside the gene matches: 8. The germline V gene encodes CDR1 DFQATT and CDR2 SNEGSKA (reference sequence). CDR3 residues: CSAGGGPSDTQYF. CDR3 in DNA: TGCAGTGCTGGGGGGGGACCATCGGATACGCAGTATTTT.

The rearrangement links TRBV7-2 to TRBJ2-5, with D possibly called TRBD1 or TRBD2 (5 bases each). Between the trimmed V and J ends, which lost 2 bases and 4 bases, there was a span of 11 bases. The CDR3 is made up of 14 amino acids. The germline CDR1 and CDR2 sequences are SGHTA and FQGNSA. Here the CDR3 reads CASSLNRGPETQYF. In DNA form, the CDR3 reads TGTGCCAGCAGCTTAAATCGGGGCCCAGAGACCCAGTACTTC.

This rearrangement joins TRBV29-1 to TRBJ2-5; D remains unclear. Germline V gives CDR1 SQVTM, CDR2 ANQGSEA. The CDR3 is 13 amino acids. The V end was cut by 0 bases, the J end by 2 bases, with 7 bases between. The CDR3, as DNA: TGCAGCGTTGAAGATGGAAATCAAGAGACCCAGTACTTC. Translation: CSVEDGNQETQYF.

The J gene is TRBJ2-1, the V gene TRBV7-9, with D unresolved. Trimming pared 4 bases from V and 0 bases from J, leaving 13 bases between. The CDR3 runs 16 residues. Germline V gene sequence: CDR1 SEHNR, CDR2 FQNEAQ (reference sequence). The CDR3 coding sequence is TGTGCCAGCAGCTCGTTGGACCGAGGCTCCTACAATGAGCAGTTCTTC. Residues: CASSSLDRGSYNEQFF.

This clonotype was detected many times. The J gene is TRBJ2-1, the V gene TRBV28; 7 positions match TRBD2. V was clipped by 2 bases and J by 4 bases; unmatched bases: 5. Germline V gene data show CDR1 as MDHEN and CDR2 as SYDVKM. The CDR3 has 15 residues. This CDR3 reads CASSLAGEGYNEQFF. For the CDR3, the DNA is TGTGCCAGCAGTTTAGCGGGAGAAGGGTACAATGAGCAGTTCTTC.

This clonotype was counted a few times. This chain links TRBV7-9 with TRBJ2-5; possible D gene TRBD2, 5 bases. Per germline, CDR1 SEHNR and CDR2 FQNEAQ (reference sequence). With 6 bases removed from V and 0 bases from J, the gap between germline ends came to 5 bases. This CDR3 has 12 residues. The CDR3 is CASRRDQETQYF. Here the CDR3 DNA reads TGTGCCAGCAGGAGGGACCAAGAGACCCAGTACTTC.

This clonotype has ten or more counts. Here the CDR3 reads CASSFGPDEQFF. CDR3 nucleotides: TGTGCCAGCAGCTTCGGCCCCGATGAGCAGTTCTTC. The chain couples TRBV7-9 to TRBJ2-1; D gene unclear. Germline-derived CDR1 and CDR2 are SEHNR and FQNEAQ (reference sequence). V lost 3 bases and J lost 8, with 8 bases in between. The CDR3 has 12 amino acids.

The chain has TRBV10-3 and TRBJ2-1; tentative D call: TRBD1 (5 bases). CDR1 is ENHRY, CDR2 SYGVKD, per germline. Trimming took 0 bases from V and 7 from J, leaving 7 bases between them. CDR3 length equals 13 residues. CDR3 DNA sequence: TGTGCCATCAGTGAGTCGGGGCCAAATGAGCAGTTCTTC. This translates into CAISESGPNEQFF.

The rearrangement links TRBV20-1 to TRBJ2-5; 11 bases fit TRBD2. V was clipped by 8 bases and J by 4 bases; unmatched bases: 12. CDR1 is DFQATT and CDR2 is SNEGSKA in the germline V gene (reference sequence). The CDR3 has 15 residues. CDR3 sequence: CSHSRTGLAVETQYF. CDR3 nucleotides: TGCAGTCACAGTAGGACGGGACTAGCGGTAGAGACCCAGTACTTC.

This clonotype was observed at least ten times. V usage is TRBV6-5 and J usage is TRBJ2-2, with no clear D. Germline V CDR1 and CDR2: MNHEY, SVGAGI. V lost 6 bases, J lost 2 bases, and 16 bases lay in between. CDR3 size: 16 residues. The CDR3 DNA sequence: TGTGCCAGCAGGTCCGGGTCCCTTCCTAACACCGGGGAGCTGTTTTTT. It specifies CASRSGSLPNTGELFF.

The CDR3 DNA follows: TGTGCCAGCAGCTTAGATCTGTACACCGGGGAGCTGTTTTTT. Its translation: CASSLDLYTGELFF. V usage is TRBV11-2 and J usage is TRBJ2-2; D gene ambiguous. This CDR3 has 14 amino acids. The V end was cut by 0 bases, the J end by 3 bases, with 5 bases between. The germline V gene has CDR1 SGHAT and CDR2 FQNNGV.